This T cell receptor (beta chain) was sequenced for a study of spatial heterogeneity in lung cancer. At the level of the study: The donors, around 71 patients with untreated early-stage non-small cell lung cancer, provided the samples. Whole-study findings and limits: Tumor TCRs that were ubiquitous and expanded showed up in blood more at resection than follow-up.

Concerning this clonotype: Its antigen is unknown.

The ends were cut back, 6 bases at V and 0 bases at J, with 12 bases in the middle. The germline V gene has CDR1 MGHDK and CDR2 SYGVNS. This CDR3 spans 14 amino acids. The sample's time point: blood at routine non-recurrence follow-up after resection. Every cDNA TCR molecule received its own unique molecular identifier. TCRdb ran MiXCR on the 5' RACE reads and lists one entry per CDR3 protein. The sample has tens of thousands of distinct CDR3 sequences, more than 9% seen once; the top ten hold approximately 30%. The source is a female donor with early-stage non-small cell lung cancer. This sequence joins TRBV25-1 and TRBJ2-7; D gene ambiguous. Sequencing was performed on PBMCs, taken at follow-up. The CDR3, as DNA: TGTGCCAGCAGGGGTCCCAGCAGCTCCTACGAGCAGTACTTC. Amino acid sequence: CASRGPSSSYEQYF.